The source of this TCR beta chain is a study of cytomegalovirus exposure and HLA in healthy donors. This CDR3 comprises 14 residues. Germline CDR1 SQVTM, CDR2 ANQGSEA. J lost 0 bases, V lost 5 bases, and 3 bases had no gene match. Clones were sequenced by immunoSEQ multiplex PCR, and TCRdb holds only the in-frame ones, with some missing. The sample has about 110,000 clones; more than 85% are singletons. This receptor was obtained from a young woman in good health and CMV-seropositive. The sample comprised PBMCs. The chain combines TRBV29-1 with TRBJ1-5, with 8 bases identical to TRBD1. CDR3 nucleotide sequence: TGCAGCGTTAAGACAGGGGATAGCAATCAGCCCCAGCATTTT. It is translated as CSVKTGDSNQPQHF.